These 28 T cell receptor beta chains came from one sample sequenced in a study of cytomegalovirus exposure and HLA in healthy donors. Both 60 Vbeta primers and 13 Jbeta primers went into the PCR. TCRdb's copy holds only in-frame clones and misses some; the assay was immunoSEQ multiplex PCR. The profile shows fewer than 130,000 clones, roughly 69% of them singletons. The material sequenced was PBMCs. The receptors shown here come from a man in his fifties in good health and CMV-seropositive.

The CDR3 DNA follows: TGTGCCAGCAGCCTAAACCCTACAGTGAACACTGAAGCTTTCTTT. Its translation: CASSLNPTVNTEAFF. The chain employs TRBV7-3 and TRBJ1-1; no reliable D call. CDR1 is SGHTA and CDR2 is FQGTGA in the germline V gene. V lost 5 bases and J 0 bases, leaving 13 bases between the germline ends. CDR3 length equals 15 residues.

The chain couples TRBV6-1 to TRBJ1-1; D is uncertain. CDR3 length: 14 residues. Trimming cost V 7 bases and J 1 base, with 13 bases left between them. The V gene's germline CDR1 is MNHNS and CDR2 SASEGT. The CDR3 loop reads CASILQRANTEAFF. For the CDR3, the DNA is TGTGCCAGCATTTTACAGAGGGCGAACACTGAAGCTTTCTTT.

The CDR3 coding sequence is TGCGCCAGCAGCTTAACTAGCGGGATCCGGGAGCTGTTTTTT. It translates to CASSLTSGIRELFF. The chain employs TRBV5-1 and TRBJ2-2; 10 bases are shared with TRBD2. Germline CDR1 is SGHRS and CDR2 is YFSETQ. With 2 bases clipped from V and 9 bases from J, the junction kept 4 bases outside the gene matches. CDR3 size: 14 residues.

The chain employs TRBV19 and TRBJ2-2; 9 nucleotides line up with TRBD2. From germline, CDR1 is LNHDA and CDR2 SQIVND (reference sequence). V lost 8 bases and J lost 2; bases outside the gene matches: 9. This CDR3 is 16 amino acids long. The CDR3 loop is CASRRYSGGNTGELFF. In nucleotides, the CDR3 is TGTGCCAGTCGGCGGTATAGCGGGGGTAACACCGGGGAGCTGTTTTTT.

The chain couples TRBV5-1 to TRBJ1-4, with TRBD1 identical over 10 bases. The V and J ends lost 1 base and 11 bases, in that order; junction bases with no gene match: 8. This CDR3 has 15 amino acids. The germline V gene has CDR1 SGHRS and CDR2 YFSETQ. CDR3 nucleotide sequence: TGCGCCAGCAGCTTGTCTCCGGGACAGGGGATTAAACTGTTTTTT. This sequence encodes CASSLSPGQGIKLFF.

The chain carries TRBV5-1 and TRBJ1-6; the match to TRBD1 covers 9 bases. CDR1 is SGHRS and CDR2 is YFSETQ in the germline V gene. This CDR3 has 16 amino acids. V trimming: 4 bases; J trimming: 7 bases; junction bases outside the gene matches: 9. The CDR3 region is CASSPGPGQGNSPLHF. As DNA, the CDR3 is TGCGCCAGCAGCCCTGGGCCCGGACAGGGGAATTCACCCCTCCACTTT.

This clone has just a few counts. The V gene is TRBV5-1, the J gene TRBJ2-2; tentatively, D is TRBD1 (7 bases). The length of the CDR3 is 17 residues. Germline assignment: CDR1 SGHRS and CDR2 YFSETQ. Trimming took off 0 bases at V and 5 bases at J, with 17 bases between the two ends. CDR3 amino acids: CASSLAGGGAGTGELFF. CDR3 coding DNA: TGCGCCAGCAGCTTGGCCGGAGGGGGCGCCGGGACCGGGGAGCTGTTTTTT.

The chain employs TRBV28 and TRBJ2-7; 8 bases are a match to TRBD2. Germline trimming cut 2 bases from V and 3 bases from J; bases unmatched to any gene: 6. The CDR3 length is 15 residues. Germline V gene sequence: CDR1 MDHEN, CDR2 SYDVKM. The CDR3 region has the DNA TGTGCCAGCAGTTTAAGCGGCGGGGGGTACTACGAGCAGTACTTC. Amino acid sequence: CASSLSGGGYYEQYF.

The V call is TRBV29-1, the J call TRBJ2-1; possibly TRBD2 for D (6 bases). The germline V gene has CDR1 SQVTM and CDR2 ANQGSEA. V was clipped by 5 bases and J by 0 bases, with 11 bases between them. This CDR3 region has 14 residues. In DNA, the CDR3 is TGCAGCGTTAGAGACGGGAGCTCCTACAATGAGCAGTTCTTC. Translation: CSVRDGSSYNEQFF.

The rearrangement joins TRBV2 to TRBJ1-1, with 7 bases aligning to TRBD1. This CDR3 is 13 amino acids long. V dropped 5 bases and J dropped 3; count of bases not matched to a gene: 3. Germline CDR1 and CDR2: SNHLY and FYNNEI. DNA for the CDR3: TGTGCCAGCAGTTACAGGGGAGACACTGAAGCTTTCTTT. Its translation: CASSYRGDTEAFF.

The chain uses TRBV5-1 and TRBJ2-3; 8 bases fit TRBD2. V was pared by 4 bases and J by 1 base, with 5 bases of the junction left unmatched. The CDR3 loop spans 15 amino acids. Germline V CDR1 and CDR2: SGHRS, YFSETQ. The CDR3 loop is CASSISGERTDTQYF. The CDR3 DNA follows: TGCGCCAGCAGCATTAGCGGGGAACGCACAGATACGCAGTATTTT.

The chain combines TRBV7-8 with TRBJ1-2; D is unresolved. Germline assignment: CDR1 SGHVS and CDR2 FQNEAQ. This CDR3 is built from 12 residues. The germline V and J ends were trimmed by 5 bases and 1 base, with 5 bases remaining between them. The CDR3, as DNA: TGTGCCAGCAGCCAGGATAACTATGGCTACACCTTC. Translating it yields CASSQDNYGYTF.

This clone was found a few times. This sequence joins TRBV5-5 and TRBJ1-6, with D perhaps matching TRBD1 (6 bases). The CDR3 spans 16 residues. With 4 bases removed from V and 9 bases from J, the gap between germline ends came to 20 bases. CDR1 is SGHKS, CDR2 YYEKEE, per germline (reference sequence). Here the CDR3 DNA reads TGTGCCAGCAGCCGGACAGTGCTTGGGGGGGGTTCACCCCTCCACTTT. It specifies CASSRTVLGGGSPLHF. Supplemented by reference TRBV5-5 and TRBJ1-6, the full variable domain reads DAGVTQSPTHLIKTRGQQVTLRCSPISGHKSVSWYQQVLGQGPQFIFQYYEKEERGRGNFPDRFSARQFPNYSSELNVNALLLGDSALYLCASSRTVLGGGSPLHFGNGTRLTVT.

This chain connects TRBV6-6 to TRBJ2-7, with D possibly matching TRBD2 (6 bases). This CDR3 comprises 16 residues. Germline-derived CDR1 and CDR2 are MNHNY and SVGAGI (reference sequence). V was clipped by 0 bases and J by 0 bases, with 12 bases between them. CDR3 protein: CASSYSLASSSYEQYF. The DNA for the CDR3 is TGTGCCAGCAGTTACTCCCTAGCGTCGAGCTCCTACGAGCAGTACTTC.

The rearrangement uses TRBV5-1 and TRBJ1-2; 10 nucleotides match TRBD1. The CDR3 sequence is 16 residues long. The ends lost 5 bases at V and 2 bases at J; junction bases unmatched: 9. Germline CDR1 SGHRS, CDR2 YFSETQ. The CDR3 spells CASSSNPGQGNYGYTF. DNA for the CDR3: TGCGCCAGCAGTTCCAATCCGGGACAGGGGAACTATGGCTACACCTTC.

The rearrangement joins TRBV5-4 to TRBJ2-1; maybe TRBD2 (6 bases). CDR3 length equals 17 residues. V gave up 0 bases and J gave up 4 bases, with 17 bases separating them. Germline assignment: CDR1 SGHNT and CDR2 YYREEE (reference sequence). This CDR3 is CASSLEVGLATYNEQFF. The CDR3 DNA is TGTGCCAGCAGCTTGGAGGTTGGGCTAGCGACTTACAATGAGCAGTTCTTC.

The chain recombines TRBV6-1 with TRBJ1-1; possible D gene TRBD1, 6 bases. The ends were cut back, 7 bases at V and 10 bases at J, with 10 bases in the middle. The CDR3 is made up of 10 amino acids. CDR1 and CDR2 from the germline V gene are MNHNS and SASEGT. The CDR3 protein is CASTDRRAFF. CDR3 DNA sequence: TGTGCCAGCACCGACAGGCGAGCTTTCTTT.

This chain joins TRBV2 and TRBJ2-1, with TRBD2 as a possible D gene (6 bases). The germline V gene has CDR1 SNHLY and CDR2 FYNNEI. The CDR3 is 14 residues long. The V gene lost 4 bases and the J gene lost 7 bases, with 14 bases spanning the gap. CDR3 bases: TGTGCCAGCAGTGCCTCGGGACTGACAAATGAGCAGTTCTTC. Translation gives CASSASGLTNEQFF.

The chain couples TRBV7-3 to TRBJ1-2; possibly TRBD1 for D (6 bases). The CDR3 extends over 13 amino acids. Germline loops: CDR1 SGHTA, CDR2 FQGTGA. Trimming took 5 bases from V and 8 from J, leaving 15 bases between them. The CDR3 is CASSQGGAGGYTF. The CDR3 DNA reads TGTGCCAGCAGCCAAGGGGGGGCGGGGGGCTACACCTTC.

CDR3 nucleotides: TGTGCTAGTGGTGTCACTAGCGGGGGGCTATTAACCCCTACTGGCACAGATACGCAGTATTTT. Translated, it gives CASGVTSGGLLTPTGTDTQYF. V gene TRBV12-5 combines with J gene TRBJ2-3; 12 bases agree with TRBD2. With V trimmed by 5 bases and J by 1 base, 19 bases remained unmatched. Germline CDR1 is LGHNT and CDR2 is FRNRAP. The CDR3 is 21 amino acids.

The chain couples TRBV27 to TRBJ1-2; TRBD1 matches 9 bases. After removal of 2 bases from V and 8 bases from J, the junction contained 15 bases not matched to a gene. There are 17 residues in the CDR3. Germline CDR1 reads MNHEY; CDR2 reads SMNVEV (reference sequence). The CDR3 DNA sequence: TGTGCCAGCAGTTTAGGGACAGGGCACTTGAAGTTCGACGGCTACACCTTC. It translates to CASSLGTGHLKFDGYTF.

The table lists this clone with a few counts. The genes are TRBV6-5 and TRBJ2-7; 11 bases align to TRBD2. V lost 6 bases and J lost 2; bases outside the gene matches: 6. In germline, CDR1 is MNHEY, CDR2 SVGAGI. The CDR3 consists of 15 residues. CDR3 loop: CASRPTSGGPYEQYF. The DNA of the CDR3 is TGTGCCAGCAGACCTACTAGCGGGGGCCCCTACGAGCAGTACTTC.

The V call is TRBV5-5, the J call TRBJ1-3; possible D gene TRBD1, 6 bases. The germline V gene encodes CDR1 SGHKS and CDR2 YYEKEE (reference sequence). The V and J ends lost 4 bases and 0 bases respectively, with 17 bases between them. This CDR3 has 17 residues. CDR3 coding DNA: TGTGCCAGCAGCCAAGAAGGGGGGGTGATCTCTGGAAACACCATATATTTT. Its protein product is CASSQEGGVISGNTIYF.

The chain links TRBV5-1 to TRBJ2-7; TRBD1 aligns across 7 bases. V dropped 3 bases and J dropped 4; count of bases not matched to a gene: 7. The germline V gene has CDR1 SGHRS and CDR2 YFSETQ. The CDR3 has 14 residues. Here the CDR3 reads CASSYGTAFYEQYF. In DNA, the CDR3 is TGCGCCAGCAGCTACGGGACAGCATTTTACGAGCAGTACTTC.

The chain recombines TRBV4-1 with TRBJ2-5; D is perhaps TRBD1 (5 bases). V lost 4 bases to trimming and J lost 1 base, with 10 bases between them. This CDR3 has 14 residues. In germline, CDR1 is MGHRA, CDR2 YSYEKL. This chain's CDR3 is CASSPRQLQETQYF. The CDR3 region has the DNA TGCGCCAGCAGCCCTCGACAGCTCCAAGAGACCCAGTACTTC.

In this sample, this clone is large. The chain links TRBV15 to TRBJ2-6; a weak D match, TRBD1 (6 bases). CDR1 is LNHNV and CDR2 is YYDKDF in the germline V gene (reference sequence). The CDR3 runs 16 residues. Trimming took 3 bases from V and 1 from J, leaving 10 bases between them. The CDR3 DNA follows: TGTGCCACCAGCAGGGAACAGGGATCTGGGGCCAACGTCCTGACTTTC. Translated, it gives CATSREQGSGANVLTF.

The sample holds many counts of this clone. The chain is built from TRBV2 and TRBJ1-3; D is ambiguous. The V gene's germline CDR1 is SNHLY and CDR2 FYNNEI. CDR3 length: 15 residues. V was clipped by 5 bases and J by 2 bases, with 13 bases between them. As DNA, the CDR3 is TGTGCCAGCAGTCTTAGCGGGATACCTGGAAACACCATATATTTT. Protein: CASSLSGIPGNTIYF.

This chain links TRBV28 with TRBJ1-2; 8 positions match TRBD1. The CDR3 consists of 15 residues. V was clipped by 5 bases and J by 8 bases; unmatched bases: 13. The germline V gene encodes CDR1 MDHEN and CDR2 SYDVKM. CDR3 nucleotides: TGTGCCAGCAGTGTTCCTCCTACCTCAGGGGGCGGCTACACCTTC. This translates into CASSVPPTSGGGYTF.